This T cell receptor (beta chain) was retrieved from a study of T cells after yellow fever vaccination. Study-level points and caveats: Reappearing after the booster were most of the clones from primary vaccination (about 96% CD4, around 88% CD8). Researchers noted that a small share of clonotypes showed up in both CD4 and CD8 compartments.

MiXCR, run by TCRdb on the 5' RACE reads, gives a single entry per CDR3 protein. The table records about 630,000 distinct CDR3 sequences, over 9% of them present only once. This clonotype has at least ten counts. Its antigen is undetermined. Looked up from germline, CDR1 is SEHNR and CDR2 is FQNEAQ (reference sequence). V was shortened by 5 bases and J by 1 base, with 11 bases between the two germline ends. There are 14 residues in the CDR3. The rearrangement links TRBV7-9 to TRBJ1-1; D is ambiguous. The clonotype originates from a man aged 25-45 years who received the YFV17D yellow fever vaccine. The material was PBMCs, obtained on the day of the yellow fever booster vaccination. The CDR3 DNA sequence: TGTGCCAGCAGCCAAGATTTGACGAACACTGAAGCTTTCTTT. It yields the protein CASSQDLTNTEAFF.